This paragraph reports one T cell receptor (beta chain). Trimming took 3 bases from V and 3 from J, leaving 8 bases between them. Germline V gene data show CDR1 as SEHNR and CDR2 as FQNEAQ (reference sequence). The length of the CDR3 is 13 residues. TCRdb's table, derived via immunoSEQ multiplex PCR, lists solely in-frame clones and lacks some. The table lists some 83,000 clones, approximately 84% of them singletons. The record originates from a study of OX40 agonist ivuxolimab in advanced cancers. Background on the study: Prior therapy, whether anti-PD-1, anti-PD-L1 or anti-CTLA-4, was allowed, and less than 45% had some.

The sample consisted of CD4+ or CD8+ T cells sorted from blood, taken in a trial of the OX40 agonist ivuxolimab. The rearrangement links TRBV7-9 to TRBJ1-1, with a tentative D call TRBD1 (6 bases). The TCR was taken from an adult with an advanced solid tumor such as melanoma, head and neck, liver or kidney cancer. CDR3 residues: CASSLGAHTEAFF. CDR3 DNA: TGTGCCAGCAGCTTGGGGGCTCACACTGAAGCTTTCTTT.